The rows below give T cell receptor beta chains drawn from one sample of a study of neurological immune-mediated disorders. MiXCR, applied by TCRdb to the 5' RACE reads, yields one record per CDR3 protein. The table shows approximately 82,000 distinct CDR3 sequences, with roughly an eighth occurring only once. The sequencing input was PBMCs. The receptors shown here come from a woman in her forties or fifties in good health. Both conserved end residues are part of each CDR3. D genes are given only for firm matches. Some rows have no size entry. The others give once, few or many, or a class for an expanded clone.

clone_size j_call v_call d_call cdr3_aa cdr3_nt
- TRBJ2-2 TRBV7-3 TRBD2 CASSSPILAGGPTGELFF TGTGCCAGCAGCTCGCCTATTCTAGCGGGAGGGCCGACCGGGGAGCTGTTTTTT
many TRBJ2-1 TRBV28 TRBD2 CASSIRRQTSGDNEQFF TGTGCCAGCAGTATCCGCCGTCAGACTAGCGGGGACAATGAGCAGTTCTTC
many TRBJ1-3 TRBV6-5 - CASSQSFSSGNTIYF TGTGCCAGCAGCCAATCCTTTAGCTCTGGAAACACCATATATTTT
- TRBJ2-1 TRBV6-6 - CASPPGQGFPPNEQFF TGTGCCAGCCCTCCAGGACAAGGCTTTCCCCCCAATGAGCAGTTCTTC
many TRBJ2-2 TRBV7-9 TRBD1 CASSRGTGSTGELFF TGTGCCAGCAGTCGAGGGACAGGGAGCACCGGGGAGCTGTTTTTT
many TRBJ2-3 TRBV7-2 - CASSLEWTDTQYF TGTGCCAGCAGCTTAGAATGGACAGATACGCAGTATTTT
many TRBJ2-2 TRBV9 - CASSVGEGATGELFF TGTGCCAGCAGCGTAGGGGAGGGGGCCACCGGGGAGCTGTTTTTT
many TRBJ2-3 TRBV15 - CATSRDVDTQYF TGTGCCACCAGCAGAGACGTAGATACGCAGTATTTT
- TRBJ2-1 TRBV18 - CASSPAGSSYNEQFF TGTGCCAGCTCACCAGCGGGAAGCTCCTACAATGAGCAGTTCTTC
- TRBJ1-1 TRBV9 - CASSSSGGKNTEAFF TGTGCCAGCAGCTCGAGTGGCGGGAAGAACACTGAAGCTTTCTTT
many TRBJ2-7 TRBV5-1 - CASSLDRGTLSEQYF TGCGCCAGCAGCTTGGACAGAGGGACCCTCTCCGAGCAGTACTTC
many TRBJ1-1 TRBV12-3/TRBV12-4 - CASSPDPPASEAFF TGTGCCAGCAGTCCTGACCCCCCAGCGTCGGAAGCTTTCTTT
many TRBJ2-7 TRBV5-6 TRBD1 CASSYGTGSRVQYF TGTGCCAGCAGTTACGGGACAGGGAGCCGCGTGCAGTACTTC
many TRBJ2-1 TRBV24-1 TRBD2 CATSVGTSGSSYNEQFF TGTGCCACCAGTGTCGGGACTAGCGGGAGCTCCTACAATGAGCAGTTCTTC
- TRBJ2-4 TRBV6-2/TRBV6-3 - CASSPVDTPWGTKNIQYF TGTGCCAGCAGCCCCGTAGACACTCCATGGGGAACCAAAAACATTCAGTACTTC
many TRBJ1-3 TRBV5-6 TRBD1 CASSPGTAGNTIYF TGTGCCAGCAGCCCCGGGACAGCTGGAAACACCATATATTTT
many TRBJ2-4 TRBV20-1 TRBD2 CSAASGRAFDDTKNIQYF TGCAGTGCAGCTAGCGGGAGGGCTTTTGACGATACCAAAAACATTCAGTACTTC
- TRBJ2-1 TRBV7-2 TRBD1 CASSLGQGAYNEQFF TGTGCCAGCAGCTTAGGACAGGGGGCGTACAATGAGCAGTTCTTC
many TRBJ1-4 TRBV5-1 - CASSLGTRGTNEKLFF TGCGCCAGCAGCTTGGGGACGAGGGGAACTAATGAAAAACTGTTTTTT
- TRBJ1-5 TRBV4-1 TRBD1 CASSQGTGINQPQHF TGCGCCAGCAGCCAGGGGACAGGGATCAATCAGCCCCAGCATTTT
many TRBJ2-3 TRBV7-2 - CASSLGSYGTQYF TGTGCCAGCAGCTTAGGAAGTTACGGGACGCAGTATTTT
many TRBJ1-5 TRBV14 - CASSQGQGRNQPQHF TGTGCCAGCAGCCAAGGGCAGGGCCGCAATCAGCCCCAGCATTTT
many TRBJ1-2 TRBV9 TRBD1 CASSAETGWMRGYTF TGTGCCAGCAGCGCCGAGACAGGGTGGATGCGTGGCTACACCTTC
- TRBJ2-7 TRBV24-1 - CATSDRTIYDQYF TGTGCCACCAGTGACCGGACCATCTACGATCAGTACTTC
few TRBJ2-7 TRBV6-6 TRBD1 CASSYRGQGRPYEQYF TGTGCCAGCAGTTATAGGGGACAGGGTAGGCCCTACGAGCAGTACTTC
few TRBJ2-1 TRBV28 - CATEEGGGSLNEQFF TGTGCCACCGAAGAAGGGGGCGGGAGCTTGAATGAGCAGTTCTTC
many TRBJ2-7 TRBV5-1 - CASSLEGDSYEQYF TGCGCCAGCAGCTTGGAAGGGGATAGTTACGAGCAGTACTTC
- TRBJ2-5 TRBV7-3 - CASSLNPSASGETQYF TGTGCCAGCAGCTTAAATCCCAGCGCCTCCGGAGAGACCCAGTACTTC
many TRBJ1-2 TRBV29-1 TRBD1 CSVAEGAIGYTF TGCAGCGTGGCCGAGGGGGCTATTGGCTACACCTTC
many TRBJ1-6 TRBV28 - CASGPGTAPNSPLHF TGTGCCAGCGGCCCCGGGACGGCCCCGAATTCACCCCTCCACTTT
few TRBJ2-1 TRBV12-3/TRBV12-4 TRBD2 CASSFGLAGGRNEQFF TGTGCCAGCAGTTTTGGGCTAGCGGGGGGGCGCAATGAGCAGTTCTTC
many TRBJ1-2 TRBV28 - CASSVEGYYGYTF TGTGCCAGCAGTGTAGAGGGGTACTATGGCTACACCTTC
many TRBJ2-5 TRBV5-1 - CASSLARISQETQYF TGCGCCAGCAGCTTGGCCCGGATCTCACAAGAGACCCAGTACTTC
many TRBJ2-2 TRBV24-1 - CATGKGGTGELFF TGTGCCACCGGAAAAGGAGGCACCGGGGAGCTGTTTTTT
many TRBJ1-5 TRBV28 TRBD1 CASSLYDRENQPQHF TGTGCCAGCAGTTTATACGACAGGGAGAATCAGCCCCAGCATTTT
many TRBJ2-7 TRBV5-5 - CASTPEVYSGEQYF TGTGCCAGCACTCCGGAGGTGTATTCGGGAGAGCAGTACTTC
many TRBJ1-2 TRBV29-1 - CSVDVGGFGYTF TGCAGCGTTGATGTAGGAGGGTTTGGCTACACCTTC
many TRBJ2-6 TRBV28 - CASSYILPGANVLTF TGTGCCAGCAGTTACATCTTGCCTGGGGCCAACGTCCTGACTTTC
many TRBJ1-5 TRBV7-6 - CASSLDVGYQPQHF TGTGCCAGCAGCTTAGATGTGGGCTATCAGCCCCAGCATTTT
- TRBJ2-1 TRBV7-6 - CASSLGSEQFF TGTGCCAGCAGCTTAGGCAGTGAGCAGTTCTTC
many TRBJ2-1 TRBV20-1 TRBD2 CSAKRLAGAYNEQFF TGCAGTGCTAAGCGACTAGCGGGGGCCTACAATGAGCAGTTCTTC
many TRBJ2-1 TRBV5-1 - CASSLVGDARYNEQFF TGCGCCAGCAGCTTGGTCGGGGACGCGAGGTACAATGAGCAGTTCTTC
many TRBJ1-1 TRBV29-1 - CSVATRLVENTEAFF TGCAGCGTTGCAACAAGACTAGTCGAGAACACTGAAGCTTTCTTT
many TRBJ1-1 TRBV5-1 - CASSFGTTWTEAFF TGCGCCAGCAGCTTTGGCACTACGTGGACTGAAGCTTTCTTT
once TRBJ2-7 TRBV20-1 TRBD2 CSATSGLAGGPKICEQYF TGCAGTGCTACCTCAGGACTAGCGGGAGGCCCTAAGATCTGCGAGCAGTACTTC
- TRBJ1-2 TRBV19 - CASSIQRSDGYTF TGTGCCAGTAGTATCCAACGATCGGATGGCTACACCTTC
many TRBJ2-2 TRBV5-1 - CASSLDANTGELFF TGCGCCAGCAGCTTGGACGCGAACACCGGGGAGCTGTTTTTT
many TRBJ1-2 TRBV12-3/TRBV12-4 - CASSFGVVGYTF TGTGCCAGCAGTTTTGGGGTGGTGGGCTACACCTTC
many TRBJ1-3 TRBV7-2 TRBD1 CASSPRQGYGNTIYF TGTGCCAGCAGCCCCAGACAGGGGTATGGAAACACCATATATTTT
many TRBJ2-1 TRBV14 - CASSPGRTSYNEQFF TGTGCCAGCAGCCCCGGGAGAACCTCCTACAATGAGCAGTTCTTC
many TRBJ2-1 TRBV20-1 TRBD2 CSGGKTSGSNEQFF TGCAGTGGGGGGAAAACTAGCGGGAGCAATGAGCAGTTCTTC
many TRBJ2-3 TRBV20-1 - CSARGGRAPDPDTQYF TGCAGTGCTAGAGGAGGAAGGGCTCCGGACCCAGATACGCAGTATTTT
many TRBJ2-1 TRBV28 - CASSLWGADGNEQFF TGTGCCAGCAGTCTGTGGGGAGCCGACGGGAATGAGCAGTTCTTC
many TRBJ1-2 TRBV24-1 TRBD1 CATSDSGTGQVYGYTF TGTGCCACCAGTGATTCCGGCACGGGACAGGTCTATGGCTACACCTTC
many TRBJ1-1 TRBV29-1 TRBD1 CSAEGLQGAISEAFF TGCAGCGCAGAGGGACTGCAGGGGGCAATTTCTGAAGCTTTCTTT
- TRBJ2-1 TRBV4-2 TRBD2 CASSQDGVTSVSYNEQFF TGTGCCAGCAGCCAAGATGGTGTGACTAGCGTCTCCTACAATGAGCAGTTCTTC
many TRBJ1-4 TRBV7-2 TRBD1 CASSWAGTGNEKLFF TGTGCCAGCAGCTGGGCCGGGACAGGGAATGAAAAACTGTTTTTT